This entry lists 30 T cell receptor beta chains sequenced from one sample in a study of T cell clonality in common variable immunodeficiency. The repertoire was sequenced with immunoSEQ multiplex PCR; TCRdb's copy has only in-frame clones and lacks some. The sample shows about 64,000 clones, none of them appearing just once. The sequenced material came from peripheral blood mononuclear cells. These receptors all come from a person between 18 and 75 years old in good health.

This clone was observed at least ten times. The read terminates 3 residues ahead of where the CDR3 ends, so the germline J gene completes it. The gene calls are TRBV28 and TRBJ1-6; D is possibly TRBD1 (6 bases). CDR1 is MDHEN, CDR2 SYDVKM, per germline. The ends were cut back, 4 bases at V and 10 bases at J, with 11 bases in the middle. The length of the CDR3 is 13 residues. CDR3 bases read: TGTGCCAGCAGTTCCGCCCAGGGGTCACCC. Its translation: CASSSAQGSP. The full CDR3 protein is CASSSAQGSPLHF.

There are many counts of this clone. The part of the CDR3 DNA that was read is TGTGCCTGGACCCGGACTGCCGAA. It translates to CAWTRTAE. The full CDR3 reads CAWTRTAEAFF. The V and J genes are TRBV30 and TRBJ1-1; D is ambiguous. The CDR3 is cut off 3 residues early in the read; its end comes from the germline J gene. CDR1 GTSNPN and CDR2 SVGIG come from the germline V gene (reference sequence). CDR3 length: 11 residues.

This clone was seen at least ten times. The sequence runs out 3 residues before the end of the CDR3; the remainder is reconstructed from the germline J gene. The J gene is TRBJ1-5, the V gene TRBV18; D gene uncertain. The germline V gene has CDR1 KGHSH and CDR2 LQKENI. Trimming left V 2 bases short and J 2 bases short, with 7 bases between. The CDR3 spans 14 residues. The sequenced part of the CDR3 DNA is TGTGCCAGCTCACCAATCCAGGGCAATCAGCCC. Its translation: CASSPIQGNQP. The CDR3 as a whole reads CASSPIQGNQPQHF.

This clone was counted ten times or more. The read comes to an end 3 residues before the CDR3 does, leaving the germline J gene to fill in the end. The chain is built from TRBV5-8 and TRBJ2-7; 8 nucleotides align to TRBD1. The CDR3 is made up of 14 amino acids. The V and J ends lost 1 base and 3 bases, in that order; junction bases with no gene match: 3. CDR1 and CDR2 from the germline V gene are SGHTS and YDEGEE. The sequenced CDR3 bases are TGTGCCAGCAGCTTGCGACAGGGGAACTACGAG. Translation: CASSLRQGNYE. The full CDR3 is CASSLRQGNYEQYF.

This clone was detected many times. The read terminates 3 residues ahead of where the CDR3 ends, so the germline J gene completes it. The genes are TRBV2 and TRBJ2-6, with 7 bases identical to TRBD2. CDR1 is SNHLY and CDR2 is FYNNEI in the germline V gene. This CDR3 spans 17 amino acids. V was clipped by 7 bases and J by 0 bases; unmatched bases: 9. CDR3 bases read: TGTGCCAGCACCGAACGGGGGGTTCCCTCTGGGGCCAACGTC. Amino acids: CASTERGVPSGANV. The CDR3 as a whole reads CASTERGVPSGANVLTF. Using reference TRBV2 and TRBJ2-6 for the parts outside the CDR3, the full variable domain is EPEVTQTPSHQVTQMGQEVILRCVPISNHLYFYWYRQILGQKVEFLVSFYNNEISEKSEIFDDQFSVERPDGSNFTLKIRSTKLEDSAMYFCASTERGVPSGANVLTFGAGSRLTVL.

This clone came up many times. The sequence runs out 3 residues before the end of the CDR3; the remainder is reconstructed from the germline J gene. V is TRBV2 and J is TRBJ1-4; 10 positions match TRBD1. This CDR3 region has 17 residues. After removal of 7 bases from V and 2 bases from J, the junction contained 10 bases not matched to a gene. Per germline, CDR1 SNHLY and CDR2 FYNNEI. CDR3: CASTSGTGVWTNEKLFF. Incomplete CDR3 DNA: TGTGCCAGCACGTCCGGGACAGGGGTCTGGACTAATGAAAAA.

This clone has ten or more counts. The read terminates 3 residues before the CDR3 end, so the remaining end is supplied by the germline J gene. The chain joins TRBV20-1 to TRBJ1-2, with TRBD1 identical over 7 bases. V was pared by 6 bases and J by 5 bases, with 6 bases of the junction left unmatched. The CDR3 loop spans 12 amino acids. The germline V gene has CDR1 DFQATT and CDR2 SNEGSKA (reference sequence). CDR3 sequence reads: CSATGTEYGYTF. The sequenced CDR3 bases are TGCAGTGCCACCGGGACAGAGTATGGC.

This clone was seen repeatedly, ten times or more. Read data end 3 residues before the CDR3 end; the end is taken from the germline J gene. The chain combines TRBV5-4 with TRBJ2-2; a weak D match, TRBD1 (6 bases). Germline CDR1 and CDR2: SGHNT and YYREEE (reference sequence). Trimming cost V 3 bases and J 7 bases, with 10 bases left between them. CDR3 size: 13 residues. The part of the CDR3 DNA that was read is TGTGCCAGCAGCTACGAGACAGGCGGGGAG. Protein sequence: CASSYETGGE. The complete CDR3 protein is CASSYETGGELFF.

This clone was detected ten times or more. The DNA ends 3 residues before the CDR3 does, and the rest of the CDR3 is filled in from the germline J gene. The V call is TRBV20-1, the J call TRBJ1-2, with 8 bases fitting TRBD1. The CDR3 runs to 14 residues. Germline V gives CDR1 DFQATT, CDR2 SNEGSKA (reference sequence). V dropped 7 bases and J dropped 6; count of bases not matched to a gene: 13. CDR3 bases read: TGCAGTGTTAACCGACAGGGGCAGGAGGATGGC. Translation gives CSVNRQGQEDG. The whole CDR3 sequence is CSVNRQGQEDGYTF.

This clone was observed a few times. Sequencing ends 3 residues short of the CDR3 end; the germline J gene provides the rest. V usage is TRBV7-9 and J usage is TRBJ2-7; 9 bases align to TRBD2. V lost 5 bases, J lost 4 bases, and 6 bases stayed unmatched. Germline-derived CDR1 and CDR2 are SEHNR and FQNEAQ (reference sequence). This CDR3 has 14 amino acids. The covered CDR3 bases are TGTGCCAGCAGCACCTGGACTAGCGAGTACGAG. Encoded protein: CASSTWTSEYE. The entire CDR3 is CASSTWTSEYEQYF.

This clone was recorded at least ten times. The read comes to an end 3 residues before the CDR3 does, leaving the germline J gene to fill in the end. This rearrangement joins TRBV28 to TRBJ2-1; 9 nucleotides match TRBD2. The ends lost 4 bases at V and 7 bases at J; junction bases unmatched: 14. CDR1 and CDR2 (germline): MDHEN, SYDVKM. The CDR3 is 17 residues long. Incomplete CDR3 DNA: TGTGCCAGCAGTTCCCCTCTGGGTAGCGGGAGTCTGAATGAG. The encoded protein is CASSSPLGSGSLNE. The entire CDR3 protein is CASSSPLGSGSLNEQFF.

There are many counts of this clone. The read is 3 residues too short to cover the CDR3 end, so that end is filled in from the germline J gene. At the DNA level, this CDR3 is encoded by other sequences in the same sample as well. The V call is TRBV20-1, the J call TRBJ2-6; D not certain. The germline gives CDR1 DFQATT, CDR2 SNEGSKA (reference sequence). The CDR3 length is 14 residues. The V end was cut by 0 bases, the J end by 0 bases, with 3 bases between. CDR3 bases read: TGCAGTGCTAGAGAAGGCTCTGGGGCCAACGTC. Encoded protein: CSAREGSGANV. The entire CDR3 protein reads CSAREGSGANVLTF.

This clone was found many times. The read falls 3 residues short of the CDR3 end, and the missing part is taken from the germline J gene. The V gene is TRBV2, the J gene TRBJ2-2; TRBD2 aligns across 8 bases. Germline trimming cut 8 bases from V and 6 bases from J; bases unmatched to any gene: 14. This CDR3 has 16 amino acids. From germline, CDR1 is SNHLY and CDR2 FYNNEI. The CDR3 bases that were read are TGTGCCAGCTTAAGCCGAGCGGGGGATTCGTCCGGGGAG. Translation gives CASLSRAGDSSGE. The whole CDR3 sequence is CASLSRAGDSSGELFF.

For this clone: The read halts 3 residues ahead of the CDR3 end, with the missing end drawn from the germline J gene. V usage is TRBV20-1 and J usage is TRBJ2-1, with TRBD2 identical over 9 bases. CDR1 is DFQATT, CDR2 SNEGSKA, per germline (reference sequence). V trimming: 4 bases; J trimming: 4 bases; junction bases outside the gene matches: 8. This CDR3 is built from 15 residues. The CDR3 here is CSAMAGGLTYNEQFF. The DNA read from the CDR3 is TGCAGTGCTATGGCGGGGGGGCTCACTTACAATGAG.

This clone has ten or more counts. The read terminates 3 residues before the CDR3 end, so the remaining end is supplied by the germline J gene. V is TRBV4-1 and J is TRBJ1-1; perhaps TRBD1 as D (5 bases). The CDR3 length is 13 residues. Germline-derived CDR1 and CDR2 are MGHRA and YSYEKL. The CDR3 reads CASSLLGVAEAFF. Partial CDR3 DNA: TGCGCCAGCAGCCTCTTAGGGGTGGCGGAA.

This clone was seen ten or more times. The read ends 3 residues early relative to the CDR3; the germline J gene fills the gap. This chain uses TRBV7-9 with TRBJ1-5; D ambiguous. This CDR3 has 11 residues. Germline lookup yields CDR1 SEHNR and CDR2 FQNEAQ (reference sequence). V lost 3 bases and J 8 bases, leaving 5 bases between the germline ends. Here the CDR3 reads CASSFYEPQHF. CDR3 DNA (partial): TGTGCCAGCAGCTTCTACGAGCCC. Drawing the rest from reference TRBV7-9 and TRBJ1-5, the complete variable domain is DTGVSQNPRHKITKRGQNVTFRCDPISEHNRLYWYRQTLGQGPEFLTYFQNEAQLEKSRLLSDRFSAERPKGSFSTLEIQRTEQGDSAMYLCASSFYEPQHFGDGTRLSIL.

This clone has ten or more counts. The sequenced fragment ends 3 residues before the CDR3 boundary, so the rest is inferred from the germline J gene. Distinct nucleotide sequences in the sample also encode this CDR3. This chain links TRBV20-1 with TRBJ1-6; maybe TRBD1 (6 bases). CDR1 DFQATT and CDR2 SNEGSKA come from the germline V gene (reference sequence). V gave up 6 bases and J gave up 3 bases, with 9 bases separating them. This CDR3 region has 13 residues. CDR3 DNA (partial): TGCAGTGCGCGACAGGACTATAATTCACCC. Protein sequence: CSARQDYNSP. The full CDR3 sequence reads CSARQDYNSPLHF.

This clone occurred many times. Read sequence stops 3 residues before the CDR3 end, and the germline J gene provides the missing end. The rearrangement joins TRBV6-4 to TRBJ2-7; the D call may be TRBD1 or TRBD2 (5 bases each). Trimming took off 0 bases at V and 3 bases at J, with 9 bases between the two ends. CDR3 length equals 14 residues. Germline CDR1 and CDR2: MRHNA and SNTAGT. The CDR3 here is CASSDSQRGYEQYF. CDR3 bases read: TGTGCCAGCAGTGACTCTCAGAGGGGCTACGAG.

This clone has a count of ten or more. The read comes to an end 3 residues before the CDR3 does, leaving the germline J gene to fill in the end. This chain connects TRBV15 to TRBJ2-5; no firm D call. CDR3 size: 16 residues. Germline V gene data show CDR1 as LNHNV and CDR2 as YYDKDF (reference sequence). Deletions cut 1 base from V and 7 bases from J, with 19 bases between. CDR3 loop: CATSRGFAQREGTQYF. The sequenced part of the CDR3 DNA is TGTGCCACCAGCAGAGGGTTTGCGCAGCGCGAAGGGACC. Together with reference TRBV15 and TRBJ2-5, the CDR3 gives the full variable domain: DAMVIQNPRYQVTQFGKPVTLSCSQTLNHNVMYWYQQKSSQAPKLLFHYYDKDFNNEADTPDNFQSRRPNTSFCFLDIRSPGLGDTAMYLCATSRGFAQREGTQYFGPGTRLLVL.

This clone was seen repeatedly, ten times or more. The read finishes 3 residues shy of the CDR3 end, and the germline J gene is used to complete it. The chain combines TRBV28 with TRBJ1-1, with D possibly matching TRBD1 (6 bases). This CDR3 comprises 13 residues. Germline CDR1 and CDR2: MDHEN and SYDVKM. This chain's CDR3 is CASSLAGAEEAFF. CDR3 DNA (partial): TGTGCCAGCAGTTTGGCAGGGGCGGAAGAA.

This clone was seen ten or more times. Read sequence stops 3 residues before the CDR3 end, and the germline J gene provides the missing end. The rearrangement uses TRBV23-1 and TRBJ2-7; 10 bases agree with TRBD2. TRBV23-1 is reported as an ORF; its role is uncertain. This CDR3 is built from 20 residues. V gave up 4 bases and J gave up 5 bases; unmatched junction bases: 23. Partial CDR3 DNA: TGCGCCAGCAGTCTCCAGACCGTATCTCTAAGTCCTAGCGGGAGACACGAG. As protein: CASSLQTVSLSPSGRHE. The entire CDR3 protein is CASSLQTVSLSPSGRHEQYF.

The sample holds many counts of this clone. The read ends 3 residues shy of where the CDR3 ends; the end is completed using the germline J gene. The chain links TRBV7-2 to TRBJ1-3; D is unresolved. This CDR3 spans 16 amino acids. V dropped 0 bases and J dropped 0 bases, with 9 bases sitting between them. Germline V lookup: CDR1 SGHTA, CDR2 FQGNSA. The CDR3 DNA, read in part, is TGTGCCAGCAGCTTAGCTGGGCACCGCTCTGGAAACACC. Translating it yields CASSLAGHRSGNT. The whole CDR3 region reads CASSLAGHRSGNTIYF. Drawing the rest from reference TRBV7-2 and TRBJ1-3, the complete variable domain is GAGVSQSPSNKVTEKGKDVELRCDPISGHTALYWYRQSLGQGLEFLIYFQGNSAPDKSGLPSDRFSAERTGGSVSTLTIQRTQQEDSAVYLCASSLAGHRSGNTIYFGEGSWLTVV.

Concerning this clone: Coverage ceases 3 residues before the CDR3 finishes, and the germline J gene fills in the end. V gene TRBV11-2 combines with J gene TRBJ2-7; D gene unclear. This CDR3 contains 13 residues. The germline gives CDR1 SGHAT, CDR2 FQNNGV. The V gene lost 3 bases and the J gene lost 2 bases, with 8 bases spanning the gap. The CDR3 region is CASSLVLAYEQYF. CDR3 DNA (partial): TGTGCCAGCAGCTTGGTGCTAGCCTACGAG.

Ten or more counts support this clone. The observed sequence ends 3 residues before the CDR3 terminus, with the missing tail filled in from the germline J gene. The rearrangement uses TRBV7-9 and TRBJ1-2; D might be TRBD1 (6 bases). Germline V gives CDR1 SEHNR, CDR2 FQNEAQ (reference sequence). Trimming pared 4 bases from V and 7 bases from J, leaving 10 bases between. The CDR3 has 12 amino acids. The sequenced part of the CDR3 DNA is TGTGCCAGCAGCTCTCTAGGGGGTGGC. Translation gives CASSSLGGG. The whole CDR3 is CASSSLGGGYTF.

This clone came up many times. From the germline J gene comes the end of the CDR3, since the read stops 3 residues before it. The chain joins TRBV19 to TRBJ2-7; D remains ambiguous. Between the trimmed V and J ends, which lost 1 base and 3 bases, there was a span of 7 bases. The CDR3 is made up of 13 amino acids. Germline V CDR1 and CDR2: LNHDA, SQIVND (reference sequence). CDR3 DNA (partial): TGTGCCAGTAGTATAGGAGCCAACTACGAG. Its protein product is CASSIGANYE. The whole CDR3 reads CASSIGANYEQYF.

This clone appeared many times. The DNA ends 3 residues before the CDR3 does, and the rest of the CDR3 is filled in from the germline J gene. The genes are TRBV6-1 and TRBJ2-7; TRBD2 matches at 9 bases. The V and J ends lost 2 bases and 5 bases, in that order; junction bases with no gene match: 7. Germline loops: CDR1 MNHNS, CDR2 SASEGT. The CDR3 totals 15 residues. CDR3 protein: CASSERLQRGDEQYF. The sequenced part of the CDR3 DNA is TGTGCCAGCAGTGAACGACTACAGCGGGGGGACGAG.

At least ten counts were recorded for this clone. The read ends 3 residues early relative to the CDR3; the germline J gene fills the gap. The rearrangement links TRBV20-1 to TRBJ2-1, with D perhaps TRBD1 (6 bases). V shed 3 bases and J shed 4 bases, with 10 bases lying between them. Per germline, CDR1 DFQATT and CDR2 SNEGSKA (reference sequence). The CDR3 sequence is 13 residues long. The CDR3 reads CSARGARYNEQFF. The DNA read from the CDR3 is TGCAGTGCTAGGGGGGCCAGGTACAATGAG.

In its sample, this clone was seen many times. Read coverage stops 3 residues before the CDR3 terminus; the germline J gene supplies the remainder. The V call is TRBV24-1, the J call TRBJ2-6; unclear D gene. The CDR3 is made up of 17 amino acids. Trimming cost V 0 bases and J 3 bases, with 11 bases left between them. CDR1 KGHDR and CDR2 SFDVKD come from the germline V gene. The sequenced part of the CDR3 DNA is TGTGCCACCAGTGATTTGGGGCCAGACGATGGGGCCAACGTC. This gives the protein CATSDLGPDDGANV. The entire CDR3 sequence reads CATSDLGPDDGANVLTF.

This clone was counted ten times or more. Read coverage stops 3 residues before the CDR3 terminus; the germline J gene supplies the remainder. The chain recombines TRBV5-1 with TRBJ2-5; D gene unclear. Germline CDR1 is SGHRS and CDR2 is YFSETQ. The V end was cut by 0 bases, the J end by 4 bases, with 10 bases between. This CDR3 spans 14 amino acids. The chain's CDR3 is CASSLDPFGETQYF. The sequenced CDR3 bases are TGCGCCAGCAGCTTGGATCCGTTCGGAGAGACC.

The sample holds many counts of this clone. The CDR3 is cut off 3 residues early in the read; its end comes from the germline J gene. This sequence joins TRBV10-3 and TRBJ2-3, with 7 positions matching TRBD2. From germline, CDR1 is ENHRY and CDR2 SYGVKD. The CDR3 totals 13 residues. V shed 10 bases, J shed 3 bases, and the junction held 7 bases outside the gene matches. CDR3 region: CANRDYQTDTQYF. The part of the CDR3 DNA that was read is TGTGCCAACCGGGACTACCAAACAGATACG.